The sequence of this T cell receptor (beta chain) was determined in a study of identical twins. General observations from the study: Cord blood's abundant beta clonotypes had fewer insertions, unlike memory repertoires.

TCRdb passed the 5' RACE reads through MiXCR, listing each CDR3 protein once. The sample lists over 200,000 distinct CDR3 sequences, under 8.5% occurring once. Comments on this clonotype: No antigen is known for it.

There are 13 residues in the CDR3. V gave up 5 bases and J gave up 6 bases, with 11 bases separating them. The same specimen was also included in a second study, on T cells expressing NK-cell markers. This second study says: The study sequenced eight donors, seven HCMV-seropositive and one seronegative. The share of CD8+ T cells held by dominant NKG2C+ clonotypes was roughly 1.0-7.5% in six donors. In a handful of donors, these clonotypes also led the CD3+CD56-NKG2C+ fraction.

Sequenced input: CD8+ T cells sorted from blood. The chain carries TRBV12-3 or TRBV12-4 and TRBJ1-5, with a weak D call TRBD1 (6 bases). The source of this sequence is a young woman in good health. The DNA for the CDR3 is TGTGCCAGCAGTATCAGGGGAGGTCAGCCCCAGCATTTT. Its protein is CASSIRGGQPQHF.